This T cell receptor (beta chain) was obtained from a study of control samples from healthy donors and cancer patients. The V gene lost 8 bases and the J gene lost 8 bases, with 15 bases spanning the gap. The CDR3 has 12 residues. Germline V gene data show CDR1 as MDHEN and CDR2 as SYDVKM. In regard to this clone: The sample contains more than one DNA sequence encoding this CDR3.

The protocol was immunoSEQ multiplex PCR, while the TCRdb copy is restricted to in-frame clones and leaves out a portion. The data contain 50,000 to 70,000 clones, more than 95% of them singletons. This clonotype originated in a young woman in good health. The chain joins TRBV28 to TRBJ1-2; a weak D match, TRBD1 (6 bases). Material for sequencing was blood. DNA for the CDR3: TGTGCCAGCGGCGAGGGGGTGGGGGGCTACACCTTC. Residues: CASGEGVGGYTF.